This T cell receptor (beta chain) stems from a study of blood T cell repertoires in COVID-19. Germline V gene lookup returns CDR1 MNHEY and CDR2 SVGAGI. This CDR3 region has 14 residues. V lost 6 bases and J lost 9, with 21 bases in between. Method: immunoSEQ multiplex PCR; TCRdb's copy keeps in-frame clones and lacks some. Of under 350,000 clones in the sample, 80% to 90% were seen once. Material: peripheral blood. The rearrangement links TRBV6-5 to TRBJ2-7; weak D call: TRBD1 (6 bases). The receptor's source is a man aged 35 to 55 with acute or convalescent COVID-19. This chain's CDR3 is CASRGAQGPMGQYF. In DNA form, the CDR3 reads TGTGCCAGCAGGGGAGCCCAGGGGCCAATGGGGCAGTACTTC.